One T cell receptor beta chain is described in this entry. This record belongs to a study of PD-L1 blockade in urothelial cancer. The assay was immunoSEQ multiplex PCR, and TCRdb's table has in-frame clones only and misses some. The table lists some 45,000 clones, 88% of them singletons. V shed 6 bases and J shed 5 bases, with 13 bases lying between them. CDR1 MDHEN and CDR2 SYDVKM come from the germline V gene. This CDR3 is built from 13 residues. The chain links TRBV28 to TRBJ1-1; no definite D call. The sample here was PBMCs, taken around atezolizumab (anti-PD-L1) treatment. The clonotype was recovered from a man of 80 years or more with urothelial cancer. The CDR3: CASSLEGRTEAFF. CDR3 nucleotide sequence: TGTGCCAGCAGCCTGGAGGGAAGGACTGAAGCTTTCTTT.